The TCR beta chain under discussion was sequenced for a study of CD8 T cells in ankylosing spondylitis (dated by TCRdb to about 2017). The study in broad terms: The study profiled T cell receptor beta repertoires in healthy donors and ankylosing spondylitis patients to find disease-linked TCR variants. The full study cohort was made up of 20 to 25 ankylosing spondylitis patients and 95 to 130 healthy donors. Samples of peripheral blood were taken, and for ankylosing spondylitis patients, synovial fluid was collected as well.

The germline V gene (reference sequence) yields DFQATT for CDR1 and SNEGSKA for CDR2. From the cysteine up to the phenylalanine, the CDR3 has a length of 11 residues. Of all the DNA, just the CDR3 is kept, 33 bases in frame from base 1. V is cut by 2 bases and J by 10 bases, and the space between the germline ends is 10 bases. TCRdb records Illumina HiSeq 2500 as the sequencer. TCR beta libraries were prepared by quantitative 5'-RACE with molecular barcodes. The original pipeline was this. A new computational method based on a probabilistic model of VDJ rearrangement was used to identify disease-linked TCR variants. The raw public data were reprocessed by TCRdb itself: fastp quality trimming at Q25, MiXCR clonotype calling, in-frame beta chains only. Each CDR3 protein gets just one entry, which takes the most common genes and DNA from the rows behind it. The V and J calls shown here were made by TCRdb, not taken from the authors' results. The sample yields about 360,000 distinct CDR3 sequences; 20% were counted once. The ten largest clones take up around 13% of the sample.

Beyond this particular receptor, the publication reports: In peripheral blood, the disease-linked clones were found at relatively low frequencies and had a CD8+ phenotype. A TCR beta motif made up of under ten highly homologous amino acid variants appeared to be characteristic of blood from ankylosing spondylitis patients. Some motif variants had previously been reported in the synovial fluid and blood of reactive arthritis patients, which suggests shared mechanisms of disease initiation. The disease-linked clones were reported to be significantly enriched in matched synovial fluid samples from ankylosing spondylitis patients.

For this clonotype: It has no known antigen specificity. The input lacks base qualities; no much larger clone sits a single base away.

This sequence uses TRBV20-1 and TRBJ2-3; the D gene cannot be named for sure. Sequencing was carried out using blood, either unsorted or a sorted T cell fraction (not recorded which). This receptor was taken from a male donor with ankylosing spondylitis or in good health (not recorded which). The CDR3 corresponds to CSARRDGAQYF. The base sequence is TGCAGTGCTAGAAGGGATGGTGCGCAGTATTTT.